The 5 T cell receptor beta chains reported below all come from one sample, sequenced in a study of blood T cell repertoires in COVID-19. Clones were sequenced by immunoSEQ multiplex PCR, and TCRdb holds only the in-frame ones, with some missing. Here the sample spans around 140,000 clones, approximately 80% being singletons. The sequencing sample was made of peripheral blood. The receptors come from a man between 65 and 80 years old who had recovered from COVID-19.

The chain has TRBV4-1 and TRBJ1-5; TRBD1 matches 9 bases. Germline V gene sequence: CDR1 MGHRA, CDR2 YSYEKL. The CDR3 runs 15 residues. Germline trimming cut 5 bases from V and 1 base from J; bases unmatched to any gene: 3. The DNA of the CDR3 is TGCGCCAGCAGCTCCGGGACAGGGAGCAATCAGCCCCAGCATTTT. Its protein product is CASSSGTGSNQPQHF.

The rearrangement joins TRBV11-2 to TRBJ2-3, with D possibly matching TRBD2 (7 bases). Germline V gene lookup returns CDR1 SGHAT and CDR2 FQNNGV. V was trimmed by 5 bases and J by 2 bases, leaving 17 bases between them. This CDR3 has 16 amino acids. CDR3 coding DNA: TGTGCCAGCAGCACCCAAAAGCGGGGACACACAGATACGCAGTATTTT. The encoded protein is CASSTQKRGHTDTQYF.

The gene calls are TRBV7-2 and TRBJ2-3; the D is unclear. Trimming removed 1 base from V and 4 bases from J, with 6 bases in between. This CDR3 has 13 amino acids. Germline V gene lookup returns CDR1 SGHTA and CDR2 FQGNSA. The CDR3 reads CASSLDLADTQYF. DNA for the CDR3: TGTGCCAGCAGCTTAGATCTCGCAGATACGCAGTATTTT.

This clone was recorded only once. V is TRBV7-2 and J is TRBJ2-7, with 11 bases aligning to TRBD2. Germline values: CDR1 SGHTA, CDR2 FQGNSA. The CDR3 runs to 17 residues. V dropped 2 bases and J dropped 3; count of bases not matched to a gene: 9. In nucleotides, the CDR3 is TGTGCCAGCAGCTTAACTAGCGGGAGTCTTCGAGGCTACGAGCAGTACTTC. As protein: CASSLTSGSLRGYEQYF. The full variable domain, in which reference TRBV7-2 and TRBJ2-7 provide the parts outside the CDR3, is GAGVSQSPSNKVTEKGKDVELRCDPISGHTALYWYRQSLGQGLEFLIYFQGNSAPDKSGLPSDRFSAERTGGSVSTLTIQRTQQEDSAVYLCASSLTSGSLRGYEQYFGPGTRLTVT.

The V call is TRBV19, the J call TRBJ2-2; TRBD1 agrees at 8 bases. V lost 4 bases and J lost 6; bases outside the gene matches: 10. The CDR3 spans 16 residues. Germline V gene lookup returns CDR1 LNHDA and CDR2 SQIVND (reference sequence). This chain's CDR3 is CASSTLTGAAPGELFF. The CDR3 region has the DNA TGTGCCAGTAGTACCTTGACAGGGGCCGCACCCGGGGAGCTGTTTTTT.